A single sample gave rise to the 31 T cell receptor beta chains below, sequenced in a study of low-dose radiotherapy and immunotherapy resistance in tumors. TRAV and TRBV primers primed cDNA for both TCRalpha and TCRbeta. PCR amplification of the TCRs was performed with Phusion for about 20 PCR cycles, and it relied on a constant-region primer together with a V-primer adapter. TCRdb re-derived calls from the reads in MiXCR, one entry per CDR3 protein. Seen here are fewer than 90,000 distinct CDR3 sequences, around 18% observed once, and the top ten hold around 6.3%. This sample's time point: before trial treatment. This sample comprised PBMCs, obtained before treatment. Source of these receptors: a male donor with prostate cancer.

With respect to this clonotype: With a far larger clone one base away, a read error is the likely cause. The chain joins TRBV6-8 to TRBJ2-2; 7 positions agree with TRBD1. The trim removed 8 bases at V and 1 base at J, leaving 7 bases unmatched. Germline CDR1 and CDR2: MNHGY and SAAAGT. The CDR3 runs 15 residues. The CDR3 sequence: CASFRQGRNTGELFF. The DNA of the CDR3 is TGTGCCAGCTTTCGACAGGGACGGAACACCGGGGAGCTGTTTTTT.

This clonotype was seen at least ten times. V gene TRBV4-3 combines with J gene TRBJ1-2; D not certain. The germline V and J ends were trimmed by 0 bases and 10 bases, with 18 bases remaining between them. Germline lookup yields CDR1 LGHNA and CDR2 YSLEER. The length of the CDR3 is 15 residues. This CDR3 reads CASSQDLTAVRLYTF. The CDR3 bases are TGCGCCAGCAGCCAAGATCTTACGGCCGTACGACTCTACACCTTC.

This clonotype was counted many times. The J gene is TRBJ1-5, the V gene TRBV20-1; possible D gene TRBD1, 6 bases. Trimming left V 5 bases short and J 4 bases short, with 18 bases between. The CDR3 contains 15 residues. Germline-derived CDR1 and CDR2 are DFQATT and SNEGSKA (reference sequence). CDR3 DNA sequence: TGCAGTGCTGGCAAAGTGGGGGGGCGGAATCAGCCCCAGCATTTT. Residues: CSAGKVGGRNQPQHF.

This clonotype has a count of ten or more. This chain links TRBV11-3 with TRBJ2-7; D is ambiguous. CDR1 is SGHNT, CDR2 YENEEA, per germline. The V gene lost 2 bases and the J gene lost 2 bases, with 7 bases spanning the gap. The length of the CDR3 is 13 residues. CDR3 in amino acids: CASSLSSTYEQYF. The CDR3 DNA follows: TGTGCCAGCAGCTTATCGTCCACCTACGAGCAGTACTTC.

This clonotype was recorded at least ten times. V and J are TRBV18 and TRBJ2-7; no clear D. Trimming took 0 bases from V and 5 from J, leaving 11 bases between them. The CDR3 contains 14 residues. CDR1 and CDR2 (germline): KGHSH, LQKENI. The CDR3 nucleotides are TGTGCCAGCTCACCACCGTCCCTTCCCCACGAGCAGTACTTC. This codes for CASSPPSLPHEQYF.

This clonotype was counted ten times or more. CDR3 coding DNA: TGCAGCGGAGTCGAGAACACTGAAGCTTTCTTT. This translates into CSGVENTEAFF. The chain has TRBV29-1 and TRBJ1-1; D unresolved. CDR1 SQVTM and CDR2 ANQGSEA come from the germline V gene. Between the trimmed V and J ends, which lost 7 bases and 1 base, there was a span of 7 bases. This CDR3 comprises 11 residues.

This clonotype was recorded once. A single base is all that separates this from a far larger clone, so a read error is likely. This chain uses TRBV6-6 with TRBJ2-7; 8 bases fit TRBD2. Germline V CDR1 and CDR2: MNHNY, SVGAGI (reference sequence). Trimming cost V 9 bases and J 4 bases; bases outside gene matches: 8. The CDR3 is 13 amino acids. In DNA form, the CDR3 reads TGTGCCAGTCGAGCGGGACTAGGGTACGAGCAGTACTTC. Its protein is CASRAGLGYEQYF.

This clonotype was counted many times. The chain couples TRBV4-3 to TRBJ2-1; TRBD2 might be the D (6 bases). Per the germline V gene, CDR1 is LGHNA and CDR2 is YSLEER. Deletions cut 1 base from V and 2 bases from J, with 15 bases between. CDR3 size: 17 residues. CDR3 sequence reads: CASSQAPAGLAYNEQFF. The CDR3 DNA reads TGCGCCAGCAGCCAAGCGCCGGCGGGGCTAGCCTACAATGAGCAGTTCTTC.

This clonotype was picked up many times. The CDR3 loop is CAIYTGGPVYEQYF. The CDR3 DNA follows: TGTGCCATTTACACAGGGGGCCCTGTCTACGAGCAGTACTTC. The chain employs TRBV10-3 and TRBJ2-7; 9 bases fit TRBD1. Trimming at V came to 9 bases and at J to 3 bases, leaving 9 bases not matched to a gene. Germline V gene sequence: CDR1 ENHRY, CDR2 SYGVKD. This CDR3 comprises 14 residues.

This clonotype was picked up a small number of times. The V call is TRBV5-1, the J call TRBJ2-7; a weak D match, TRBD1 (7 bases). Trimming pared 3 bases from V and 3 bases from J, leaving 19 bases between. CDR1 is SGHRS, CDR2 YFSETQ, per germline. This CDR3 contains 16 residues. The CDR3 DNA is TGCGCCAGCAGCTCGACACAGGGGAGGCGAAACTACGAGCAGTACTTC. Encoded protein: CASSSTQGRRNYEQYF.

This clonotype appeared many times. This sequence joins TRBV24-1 and TRBJ1-3; D ambiguous. The V gene lost 10 bases and the J gene lost 0 bases, with 9 bases spanning the gap. There are 13 residues in the CDR3. The germline gives CDR1 KGHDR, CDR2 SFDVKD. CDR3 protein: CATTGPSGNTIYF. CDR3 sequence (DNA): TGTGCCACGACGGGCCCCTCTGGAAACACCATATATTTT.

This clonotype has ten or more counts. This chain joins TRBV7-2 and TRBJ2-5; D gene ambiguous. The V end lost 0 bases, the J end lost 1 base, and 12 bases lay between the germline ends. The CDR3 covers 16 residues. The germline CDR1 and CDR2 sequences are SGHTA and FQGNSA. The CDR3 reads CASSLAVGRTQETQYF. The CDR3 DNA reads as TGTGCCAGCAGCTTAGCGGTGGGTCGTACCCAAGAGACCCAGTACTTC. The entire variable domain, with the rest obtained from reference TRBV7-2 and TRBJ2-5, is as follows: GAGVSQSPSNKVTEKGKDVELRCDPISGHTALYWYRQSLGQGLEFLIYFQGNSAPDKSGLPSDRFSAERTGGSVSTLTIQRTQQEDSAVYLCASSLAVGRTQETQYFGPGTRLLVL.

This clonotype was picked up many times. J is TRBJ1-1 and V is TRBV5-5, with TRBD1 as a possible D gene (6 bases). Germline V lookup: CDR1 SGHKS, CDR2 YYEKEE (reference sequence). The CDR3 runs to 14 residues. The germline V and J ends were trimmed by 0 bases and 7 bases, with 13 bases remaining between them. The CDR3 DNA reads as TGTGCCAGCAGCTTGGACAGGGCAAAGGGTGAAGCTTTCTTT. Its translation is CASSLDRAKGEAFF.

This clonotype was observed at least ten times. The chain uses TRBV7-2 and TRBJ2-5; possibly TRBD2 for D (7 bases). Trimming cost V 1 base and J 2 bases, with 20 bases left between them. Germline V gene lookup returns CDR1 SGHTA and CDR2 FQGNSA. The CDR3 has 18 residues. The DNA for the CDR3 is TGTGCCAGCAGCTTAGTTGTTGTTTGGGCGGGGGCTCAAGAGACCCAGTACTTC. It codes for CASSLVVVWAGAQETQYF.

This clonotype has a count of ten or more. The J gene is TRBJ1-2, the V gene TRBV2, with 7 bases aligning to TRBD1. After removal of 5 bases from V and 7 bases from J, the junction contained 7 bases not matched to a gene. The CDR3 extends over 13 amino acids. The germline gives CDR1 SNHLY, CDR2 FYNNEI. CDR3 loop: CASSPTGSSGYTF. The CDR3 DNA sequence: TGTGCCAGCAGTCCGACAGGGTCGTCTGGCTACACCTTC.

This clonotype was observed at least ten times. The V gene is TRBV6-2 or TRBV6-3, the J gene TRBJ2-5; D is perhaps TRBD2 (5 bases). Trimming cost V 4 bases and J 5 bases, with 11 bases left between them. Germline V gene data show CDR1 as MNHEY and CDR2 as SVGEGT. The CDR3 extends over 13 amino acids. The CDR3: CASSSQRRETQYF. The CDR3 region has the DNA TGTGCCAGCAGTTCCCAGCGGAGGGAGACCCAGTACTTC.

With respect to this clonotype: A read error is possible here, since a much larger clone lies one base away. The genes are TRBV1 and TRBJ1-4; whether TRBD1, the table's D call, matches the DNA was not checked. TRBV1 is assigned pseudogene status. CDR3 size: 15 residues. In nucleotides, the CDR3 is TGTACCAGCAGCCAAGATGTCCAGGGGTATGAAAAACTGTTTTTT. Protein: CTSSQDVQGYEKLFF.

There are many counts of this clonotype. The chain couples TRBV4-3 to TRBJ2-2, with TRBD2 as a possible D gene (5 bases). This CDR3 has 17 residues. The V and J ends lost 4 bases and 4 bases respectively, with 19 bases between them. The germline V gene encodes CDR1 LGHNA and CDR2 YSLEER. This CDR3 reads CASSLFKTRRATGELFF. The CDR3 bases are TGCGCCAGCAGCCTGTTCAAAACGAGGCGGGCCACCGGGGAGCTGTTTTTT.

This clonotype has at least ten counts. The chain is built from TRBV6-1 and TRBJ2-7; 7 nucleotides align to TRBD2. The CDR3 is 15 amino acids. The germline gives CDR1 MNHNS, CDR2 SASEGT. V lost 2 bases, J lost 2 bases, and 6 bases stayed unmatched. As DNA, the CDR3 is TGTGCCAGCAGTGAAAATGCCAGCGGGGCCTACGAGCAGTACTTC. Translated, it gives CASSENASGAYEQYF.

To note about this clonotype: It is unclear where the CDR3 begins or ends on the DNA, so no DNA is shown, and the CDR3 is as TCRdb lists it. CDR3 region: CASTNQTSMYLCASSFLNTIYF. The J gene is TRBJ1-3, the V gene TRBV13. From germline, CDR1 is PRHDT and CDR2 FYEKMQ (reference sequence). The CDR3 adds up to 22 amino acids, both ends counted.

This clonotype was counted only a few times. The V call is TRBV20-1, the J call TRBJ2-3; 7 nucleotides line up with TRBD2. V gave up 5 bases and J gave up 3 bases; unmatched junction bases: 14. The CDR3 runs 16 residues. Germline lookup yields CDR1 DFQATT and CDR2 SNEGSKA (reference sequence). CDR3: CSAAGSREGRTDTQYF. The CDR3 DNA sequence: TGCAGTGCTGCAGGCAGTAGGGAGGGGAGGACAGATACGCAGTATTTT.

There are many counts of this clonotype. The rearrangement uses TRBV23-1 and TRBJ2-5, with D uncertain. TRBV23-1 is an open reading frame, and its role is uncertain. Between the trimmed V and J ends, which lost 8 bases and 2 bases, there was a span of 12 bases. This CDR3 region has 13 residues. CDR3 protein: CASSKGFQETQYF. DNA of the CDR3: TGCGCCAGCTCGAAAGGTTTTCAAGAGACCCAGTACTTC.

This clonotype came up many times. The chain links TRBV20-1 to TRBJ2-3; 10 bases agree with TRBD2. V gave up 5 bases and J gave up 5 bases; unmatched junction bases: 7. Germline V lookup: CDR1 DFQATT, CDR2 SNEGSKA (reference sequence). The CDR3 consists of 14 residues. The CDR3 here is CSAYTAGGLDTQYF. The CDR3 DNA reads TGCAGTGCTTACACAGCGGGGGGGTTAGATACGCAGTATTTT.

This clonotype was detected ten times or more. The rearrangement uses TRBV20-1 and TRBJ2-5; D might be TRBD1 or TRBD2, each matching 5 bases. The germline V gene encodes CDR1 DFQATT and CDR2 SNEGSKA (reference sequence). Between the trimmed V and J ends, which lost 3 bases and 6 bases, there was a span of 17 bases. CDR3 length: 14 residues. The CDR3 sequence: CSASDSRDVQTQYF. CDR3 DNA: TGCAGTGCTAGCGATTCTAGGGACGTGCAGACCCAGTACTTC.

Details on this clonotype: A far larger clone is a single base away, which makes a read error likely. This chain links TRBV6-8 with TRBJ2-1; 9 bases map to TRBD2. The J segment lost 8 bases and the V segment lost 5 bases, leaving 10 bases of the junction unmatched. Germline CDR1 is MNHGY and CDR2 is SAAAGT. This CDR3 is 15 amino acids long. CDR3 amino acids: CASSASGDRVDEQFF. CDR3 sequence (DNA): TGTGCCAGCAGTGCTAGCGGGGACCGGGTGGATGAGCAGTTCTTC.

This clonotype occurred many times. The V and J genes are TRBV21-1 and TRBJ2-2; the D segment call TRBD1 is taken from the table without a DNA check. TRBV21-1 is designated a pseudogene. The CDR3 totals 17 residues. The CDR3 DNA is TGTGCCAGCAGCAAAGCGACAGGGGGCGAGTGGTTCGGGGAGCTGTTTTTT. Translating gives CASSKATGGEWFGELFF.

This clonotype was observed many times. The chain is built from TRBV6-2 or TRBV6-3 and TRBJ2-3, with TRBD2 matching 11 bases. CDR3 length: 15 residues. CDR1 is MNHEY, CDR2 SVGEGT, per germline. Trimming took 7 bases from V and 5 from J; bases not matched to a gene: 8. CDR3: CASKLLAGVVDTQYF. The DNA for the CDR3 is TGTGCCAGCAAACTACTAGCGGGAGTGGTAGATACGCAGTATTTT.

In this sample, this clonotype turned up many times. The rearrangement links TRBV10-3 to TRBJ2-2; no firm D call. The CDR3 loop spans 14 amino acids. Deletions cut 7 bases from V and 1 base from J, with 10 bases between. The V gene's germline CDR1 is ENHRY and CDR2 SYGVKD. CDR3 coding DNA: TGTGCCATCAACAGTCTCAAGAACACCGGGGAGCTGTTTTTT. This codes for CAINSLKNTGELFF.

At least ten counts were recorded for this clonotype. The chain joins TRBV12-3 or TRBV12-4 to TRBJ2-1; TRBD1 matches at 10 bases. This CDR3 region has 15 residues. Losses at the gene ends were 5 bases for V and 9 bases for J; bases not matched to a gene: 10. The CDR3 here is CASSPRTGGVGEQFF. The CDR3 DNA reads TGTGCCAGCAGTCCCAGGACAGGGGGGGTCGGTGAGCAGTTCTTC.

This clonotype was detected many times. The chain joins TRBV18 to TRBJ1-2; the match to TRBD1 covers 7 bases. Trimming cost V 6 bases and J 4 bases; bases outside gene matches: 8. The CDR3 is 14 residues long. Germline CDR1 KGHSH, CDR2 LQKENI. The CDR3 is CASSADRSFYGYTF. CDR3 nucleotides: TGTGCCAGCTCCGCGGACAGGTCCTTCTATGGCTACACCTTC.

This clonotype has ten or more counts. The chain is built from TRBV20-1 and TRBJ1-2, with no clear D. The CDR3 runs 14 residues. From germline, CDR1 is DFQATT and CDR2 SNEGSKA (reference sequence). V was pared by 5 bases and J by 4 bases, with 17 bases between. The CDR3 loop reads CSAASAFVGYGYTF. The CDR3 nucleotides are TGCAGTGCTGCCAGCGCGTTCGTGGGCTATGGCTACACCTTC.